This T cell receptor beta chain was identified in a study of blood T cell repertoires in COVID-19. Study-level information: Both acute and convalescent COVID-19 samples were obtained from the United States, Italy and Spain. Nucleic acid was either cDNA or gDNA, and it came from T cells, B-cell-depleted T cells, or PBMCs.

In the source study's methods: Cell counts per sample came from amplifying reference gene primers. Some clones are missing from TCRdb's copy, which holds only in-frame ones; the method was immunoSEQ multiplex PCR. V and J calls and clone size are given by that table; D and trimming were obtained from the DNA. The table has around 320,000 clones, around 88% seen once; the top ten hold 5.5% to 8.5%. Sequencing was performed on peripheral blood. The sequence was obtained from a woman under 40 who had recovered from COVID-19.

CDR3 in amino acids: CASSPTGPMSPLHF. DNA for the CDR3: TGTGCCAGCAGCCCGACAGGGCCCATGTCACCCCTCCACTTT. The chain couples TRBV7-9 to TRBJ1-6, with 7 bases matching TRBD1. Looked up from germline, CDR1 is SEHNR and CDR2 is FQNEAQ (reference sequence). This CDR3 spans 14 amino acids. After removal of 5 bases from V and 10 bases from J, the junction contained 8 bases not matched to a gene.